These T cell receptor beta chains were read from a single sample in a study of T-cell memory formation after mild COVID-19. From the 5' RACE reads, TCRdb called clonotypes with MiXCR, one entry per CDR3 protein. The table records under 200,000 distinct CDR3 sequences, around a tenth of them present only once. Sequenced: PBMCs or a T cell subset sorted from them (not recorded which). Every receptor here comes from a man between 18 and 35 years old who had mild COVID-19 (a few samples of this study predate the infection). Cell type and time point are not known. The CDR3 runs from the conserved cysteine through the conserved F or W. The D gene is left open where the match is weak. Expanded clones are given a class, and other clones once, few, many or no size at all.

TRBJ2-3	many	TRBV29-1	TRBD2	TGCAGCGTAGCTAGCGGGGGGCCAGATACGCAGTATTTT	CSVASGGPDTQYF
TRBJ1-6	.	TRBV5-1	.	TGCGCTTCAAACGACGCCTCCTATAATTCACCCCTCCACTTT	CASNDASYNSPLHF
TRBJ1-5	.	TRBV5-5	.	TGTGCCAGCAGCTTAGGCAGTTATCAGCCCCAGCATTTT	CASSLGSYQPQHF
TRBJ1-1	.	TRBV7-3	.	TGTGCCAGCAGCTTAACAGCGTACACCGTGAGGACTGAAGCTTTCTTT	CASSLTAYTVRTEAFF
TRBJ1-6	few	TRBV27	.	TGTGCCAGCAGTTACCCGGGGGGGTCACCCCTCCACTTT	CASSYPGGSPLHF
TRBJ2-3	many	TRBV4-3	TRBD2	TGCGCCAGCAGCCAAGATATTAGCGGGGCTAGCACAGATACGCAGTATTTT	CASSQDISGASTDTQYF
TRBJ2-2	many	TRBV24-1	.	TGTGCCACCAGTCGAGCTGGTAACACCGGGGAGCTGTTTTTT	CATSRAGNTGELFF
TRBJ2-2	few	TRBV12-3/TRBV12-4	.	TGTGCCCAACGGGGCACCGGGGAGCTGTTTTTT	CAQRGTGELFF
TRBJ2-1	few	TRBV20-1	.	TGCAGTGCTAGTTCGGATAACAATGAGCAGTTCTTC	CSASSDNNEQFF
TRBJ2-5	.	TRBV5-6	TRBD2	TGTGCCAGCACCTTTACCGGGCGGGGGACAGAGACCCAGTACTTC	CASTFTGRGTETQYF
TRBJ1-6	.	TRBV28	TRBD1	TGTGCCAGCAGTGGACAGGGGGCGCAAGATTCACCCCTCCACTTT	CASSGQGAQDSPLHF
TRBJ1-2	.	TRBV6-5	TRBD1	TGTGCCAGCAGTACCGATCCCCCCCAGGGGGAACTTCGGTATGGCTACACCTTC	CASSTDPPQGELRYGYTF
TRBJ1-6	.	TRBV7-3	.	TGTGCCAGCAGCAGGGACCTTAGGGCACCCCTCCACTTT	CASSRDLRAPLHF
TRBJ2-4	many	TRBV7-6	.	TGTGCCAGCAGCTTAGAGCCAGGGGGGACCAAAAACATTCAGTACTTC	CASSLEPGGTKNIQYF
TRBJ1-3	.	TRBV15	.	TGTGCCACCAGCAGAGGTCTGTCCGACTCTGGAAACACCATATATTTT	CATSRGLSDSGNTIYF
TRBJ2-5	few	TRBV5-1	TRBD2	TGCGCCAGCAGCTTGGCCTCGACTAGCGCCCCCCTGGAGACCCAGTACTTC	CASSLASTSAPLETQYF
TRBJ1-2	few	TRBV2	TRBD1	TGTGCCAGCAGGGACAGGGCCTATGGCTACACCTTC	CASRDRAYGYTF
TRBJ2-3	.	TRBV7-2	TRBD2	TGTGCCAGCAGCAAGACTAGCGGGGGGGCCAGAGATACGCAGTATTTT	CASSKTSGGARDTQYF
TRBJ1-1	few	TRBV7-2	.	TGTGCCAGCAGCCGTCGAGGTTGGAACACTGAAGCTTTCTTT	CASSRRGWNTEAFF
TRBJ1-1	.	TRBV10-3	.	TGTGCCATCAGTGAGTCGTCAATGGAAAAGGGAAGTTTT	CAISESSMEKGSF
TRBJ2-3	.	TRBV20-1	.	TGCAGTGCCCGGGACATACCAACAGATACGCAGTATTTT	CSARDIPTDTQYF
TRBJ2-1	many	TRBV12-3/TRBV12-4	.	TGTGCCAGCGGCTTAGCGGAGAGCTCCTACAATGAGCAGTTCTTC	CASGLAESSYNEQFF
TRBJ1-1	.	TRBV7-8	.	TGTGCCAGCAGCCTCGGGGGGTCTAAACCTGAAGCTTTCTTT	CASSLGGSKPEAFF
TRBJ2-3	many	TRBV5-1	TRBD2	TGCGCCAGCAGCCCCTACTCGGGCGGGGGAGCCACAGATACGCAGTATTTT	CASSPYSGGGATDTQYF
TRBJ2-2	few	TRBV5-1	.	TGCGCCAGCCGAGGTGGTTTGAACACCGGGGAGCTGTTTTTT	CASRGGLNTGELFF
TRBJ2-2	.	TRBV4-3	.	TGCGCCAGCAGCCAAGAAGCCGCCAGGGCCCTGAACACCGGGGAGCTGTTTTTT	CASSQEAARALNTGELFF
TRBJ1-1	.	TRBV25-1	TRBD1	TGTGCCAGCAGCCCAACGGGACAGGGGTCGTGGAACACTGAAGCTTTCTTT	CASSPTGQGSWNTEAFF
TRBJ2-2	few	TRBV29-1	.	TGCAGCGTTGTACGGTCTGAGAACACCGGGGAGCTGTTTTTT	CSVVRSENTGELFF
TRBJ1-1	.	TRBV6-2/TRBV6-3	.	TGTGCCAGCAGGAGGTCGGGTTTGGCTTTCTTT	CASRRSGLAFF
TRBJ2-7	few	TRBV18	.	TGTGCCAGCTCACGCCAGGGAGTCGACGAGCAGTACTTC	CASSRQGVDEQYF
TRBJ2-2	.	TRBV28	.	TGTGCCAGCAGTTTAAGATACGGGGAGCTGTTTTTT	CASSLRYGELFF
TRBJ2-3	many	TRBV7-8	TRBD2	TGTGCCAGCAGCCCCGGGGCTAGCGGTTTCACAGATACGCAGTATTTT	CASSPGASGFTDTQYF
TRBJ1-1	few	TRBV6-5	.	TGTGCCAGCAGTTACCGACAGCCCTGGGCCACTGAAGCTTTCTTT	CASSYRQPWATEAFF
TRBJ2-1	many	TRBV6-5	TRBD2	TGTGCCAGCAGTCTAGCGGGGGGGCGAGAGGAGCAGTTCTTC	CASSLAGGREEQFF
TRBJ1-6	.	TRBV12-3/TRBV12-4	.	TGTGCCAGCAGCCCGGAAGAGAATTCACCCCTCCACTTT	CASSPEENSPLHF
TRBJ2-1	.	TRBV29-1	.	TGCAGCGTTGCAGAGGCCTCCAATGAGCAGTTCTTC	CSVAEASNEQFF
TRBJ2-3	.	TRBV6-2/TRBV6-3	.	TGTGCCAGCAGTTACCTACAAACCGAAACTAGGACAGATACGCAGTATTTT	CASSYLQTETRTDTQYF
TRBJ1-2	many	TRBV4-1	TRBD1	TGCGCCAGCAGCCAAGTTCGGGACAGTAACTATGGCTACACCTTC	CASSQVRDSNYGYTF
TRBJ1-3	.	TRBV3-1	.	TGTGCCAGCAGCCAAGACCCCCAGGGACTTGGAAACACCATATATTTT	CASSQDPQGLGNTIYF
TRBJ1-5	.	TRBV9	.	TGTGCCAGCAGCCCTGGGAGGGCCGGGGTCAATCAGCCCCAGCATTTT	CASSPGRAGVNQPQHF
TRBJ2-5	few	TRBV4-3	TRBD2	TGCGCCAGCAGCCAAGATAGCGGGGGGTTTCAAGAGACCCAGTACTTC	CASSQDSGGFQETQYF
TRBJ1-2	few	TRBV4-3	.	TGCGCCAGCAGCCACCAGGGAAACGGCTACACCTTC	CASSHQGNGYTF